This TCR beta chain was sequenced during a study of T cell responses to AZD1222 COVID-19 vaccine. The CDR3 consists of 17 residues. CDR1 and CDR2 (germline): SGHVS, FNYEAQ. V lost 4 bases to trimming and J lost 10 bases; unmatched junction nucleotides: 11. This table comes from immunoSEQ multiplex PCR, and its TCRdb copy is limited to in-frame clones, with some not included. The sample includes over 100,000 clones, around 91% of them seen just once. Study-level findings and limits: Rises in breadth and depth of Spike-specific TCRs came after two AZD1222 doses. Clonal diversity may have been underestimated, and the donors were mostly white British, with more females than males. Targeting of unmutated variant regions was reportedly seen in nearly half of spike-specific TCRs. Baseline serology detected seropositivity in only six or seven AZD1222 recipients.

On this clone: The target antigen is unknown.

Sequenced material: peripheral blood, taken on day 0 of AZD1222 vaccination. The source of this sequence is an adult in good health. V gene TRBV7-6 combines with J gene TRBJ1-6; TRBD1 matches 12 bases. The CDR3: CASSSQRPGTGGSPLHF. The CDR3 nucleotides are TGTGCCAGCAGCTCCCAAAGACCCGGGACAGGGGGCTCACCCCTCCACTTT.